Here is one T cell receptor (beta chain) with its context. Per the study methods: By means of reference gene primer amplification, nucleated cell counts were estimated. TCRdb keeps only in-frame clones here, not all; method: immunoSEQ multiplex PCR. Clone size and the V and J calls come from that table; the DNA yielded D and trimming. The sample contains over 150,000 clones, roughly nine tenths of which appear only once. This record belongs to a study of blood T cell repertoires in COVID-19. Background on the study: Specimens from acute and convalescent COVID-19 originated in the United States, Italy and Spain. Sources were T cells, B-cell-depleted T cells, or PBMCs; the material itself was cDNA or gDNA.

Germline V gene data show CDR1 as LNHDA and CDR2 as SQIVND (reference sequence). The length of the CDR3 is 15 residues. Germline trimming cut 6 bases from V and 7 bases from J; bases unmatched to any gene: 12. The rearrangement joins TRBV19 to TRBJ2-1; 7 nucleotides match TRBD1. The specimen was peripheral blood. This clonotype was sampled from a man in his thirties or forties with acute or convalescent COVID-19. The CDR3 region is CASRLQGFTLNEQFF. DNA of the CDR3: TGTGCCAGTAGACTACAGGGGTTTACCCTGAATGAGCAGTTCTTC. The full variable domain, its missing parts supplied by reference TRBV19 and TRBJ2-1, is DGGITQSPKYLFRKEGQNVTLSCEQNLNHDAMYWYRQDPGQGLRLIYYSQIVNDFQKGDIAEGYSVSREKKESFPLTVTSAQKNPTAFYLCASRLQGFTLNEQFFGPGTRLTVL.